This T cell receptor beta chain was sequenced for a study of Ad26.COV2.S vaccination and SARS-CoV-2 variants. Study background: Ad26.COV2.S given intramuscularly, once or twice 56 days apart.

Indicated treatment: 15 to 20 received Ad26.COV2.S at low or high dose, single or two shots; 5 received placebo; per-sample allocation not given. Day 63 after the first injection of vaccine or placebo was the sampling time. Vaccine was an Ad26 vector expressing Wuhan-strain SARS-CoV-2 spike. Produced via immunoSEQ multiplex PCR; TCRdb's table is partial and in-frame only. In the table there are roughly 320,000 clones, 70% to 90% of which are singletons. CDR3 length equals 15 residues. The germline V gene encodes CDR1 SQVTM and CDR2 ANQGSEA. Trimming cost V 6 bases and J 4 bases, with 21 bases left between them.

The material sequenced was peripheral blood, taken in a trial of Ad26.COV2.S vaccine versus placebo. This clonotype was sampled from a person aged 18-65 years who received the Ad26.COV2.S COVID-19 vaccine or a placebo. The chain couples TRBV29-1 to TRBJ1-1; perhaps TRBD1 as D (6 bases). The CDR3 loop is CSVATSTGFGTEAFF. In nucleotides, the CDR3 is TGCAGCGTCGCAACCTCAACAGGGTTCGGCACTGAAGCTTTCTTT.